Listed below are T cell receptor beta chains from one sample, sequenced in a study of cytomegalovirus exposure and HLA in healthy donors. The assay was immunoSEQ multiplex PCR, and TCRdb's table has in-frame clones only and misses some. The repertoire includes roughly 180,000 clones, about 80% of them detected once, and around 7% sits in the top ten. Sequencing input: PBMCs. These receptors came from a man in his late teens or twenties in good health and CMV-seropositive. CDR3s include the opening cysteine and the closing phenylalanine or tryptophan. D genes are given only for firm matches. Expanded clones get a size class; other rows say once, few or many, or leave the size out.

J: TRBJ2-1; V: TRBV5-4; size: once; D: TRBD2; CDR3: CASSFGAGGNEQFF; DNA: TGTGCCAGCAGCTTCGGAGCGGGAGGAAATGAGCAGTTCTTC
J: TRBJ2-7; V: TRBV4-3; size: -; D: -; CDR3: CASSQSSGGLSYEQYF; DNA: TGCGCCAGCAGCCAATCCTCCGGGGGACTCTCGTACGAGCAGTACTTC
J: TRBJ1-4; V: TRBV28; size: -; D: -; CDR3: CASSWLGGDIEKLFF; DNA: TGTGCCAGCAGTTGGTTAGGGGGTGATATTGAAAAACTGTTTTTT
J: TRBJ2-4; V: TRBV4-3; size: -; D: -; CDR3: CASSQDGVGLADIQYF; DNA: TGCGCCAGCAGCCAAGATGGGGTGGGACTCGCGGACATTCAGTACTTC
J: TRBJ1-5; V: TRBV28; size: -; D: TRBD1; CDR3: CASRKDRAGNQPQHF; DNA: TGTGCCAGCAGAAAGGACAGGGCGGGCAATCAGCCCCAGCATTTT
J: TRBJ2-7; V: TRBV4-1; size: -; D: TRBD1; CDR3: CASSQVGTGGREQYF; DNA: TGCGCCAGCAGCCAAGTCGGGACAGGGGGGCGCGAGCAGTACTTC
J: TRBJ2-1; V: TRBV5-1; size: -; D: TRBD2; CDR3: CASSVTSGSQYEQFF; DNA: TGCGCCAGCAGCGTAACTAGCGGGAGTCAGTATGAGCAGTTCTTC
J: TRBJ1-5; V: TRBV15; size: -; D: TRBD1; CDR3: CATSRTGENQPQHF; DNA: TGTGCCACCAGTCGGACAGGGGAAAATCAGCCCCAGCATTTT
J: TRBJ1-1; V: TRBV7-8; size: -; D: -; CDR3: CASSLALGGTEAFF; DNA: TGTGCCAGCAGCTTAGCCCTCGGGGGAACTGAAGCTTTCTTT
J: TRBJ1-2; V: TRBV28; size: -; D: -; CDR3: CASSPRTNYGYTF; DNA: TGTGCCAGCAGTCCGAGAACTAACTATGGCTACACCTTC
J: TRBJ2-7; V: TRBV6-5; size: -; D: -; CDR3: CASSYLERGGQYF; DNA: TGTGCCAGCAGTTACCTCGAAAGGGGAGGGCAGTACTTC
J: TRBJ2-3; V: TRBV2; size: once; D: -; CDR3: CASSEDGGGDDTQYF; DNA: TGTGCCAGCAGTGAGGACGGGGGTGGGGATGACACGCAGTATTTT
J: TRBJ1-4; V: TRBV18; size: -; D: -; CDR3: CASSPDSGSTNEKLFF; DNA: TGTGCCAGCTCACCCGACTCCGGGTCAACTAATGAAAAACTGTTTTTT
J: TRBJ2-3; V: TRBV9; size: -; D: TRBD1; CDR3: CASSVAGTGHDTQYF; DNA: TGTGCCAGCAGCGTAGCAGGGACAGGGCACGATACGCAGTATTTT
J: TRBJ2-3; V: TRBV5-6; size: -; D: -; CDR3: CASSSSSGQRADTQYF; DNA: TGTGCCAGCAGTTCTTCTTCGGGACAGCGGGCAGATACGCAGTATTTT
J: TRBJ2-1; V: TRBV9; size: -; D: TRBD2; CDR3: CASTVTSGSFNEQFF; DNA: TGTGCCAGCACCGTGACTAGCGGGAGCTTTAATGAGCAGTTCTTC
J: TRBJ2-3; V: TRBV27; size: -; D: TRBD1; CDR3: CASRPTGTGGPDTQYF; DNA: TGTGCCAGCAGGCCCACTGGGACAGGGGGCCCAGATACGCAGTATTTT
J: TRBJ2-3; V: TRBV28; size: few; D: TRBD2; CDR3: CASSFSGTGTDTQYF; DNA: TGTGCCAGCAGCTTTAGCGGGACTGGCACAGATACGCAGTATTTT
J: TRBJ1-2; V: TRBV30; size: -; D: -; CDR3: CAWSEGGGYTF; DNA: TGTGCCTGGAGCGAGGGAGGCGGCTACACCTTC
J: TRBJ2-1; V: TRBV7-2; size: -; D: TRBD1; CDR3: CASSPGQLVGNEQFF; DNA: TGTGCCAGCAGCCCGGGACAGTTGGTGGGCAATGAGCAGTTCTTC
J: TRBJ1-2; V: TRBV30; size: -; D: TRBD1; CDR3: CAESPGTEVGYTF; DNA: TGTGCGGAATCGCCAGGGACAGAAGTTGGCTACACCTTC
J: TRBJ1-1; V: TRBV30; size: -; D: -; CDR3: CAWRVFERGTEAFF; DNA: TGTGCCTGGAGGGTGTTCGAAAGGGGAACTGAAGCTTTCTTT
J: TRBJ2-7; V: TRBV1; size: -; D: -; CDR3: CTSSRRNFLAGYEQYF; DNA: TGCACCAGCAGCCGCCGAAATTTCTTGGCAGGGTACGAGCAGTACTTC
J: TRBJ2-7; V: TRBV28; size: -; D: -; CDR3: CASSPPVPYEQYF; DNA: TGTGCCAGCAGTCCCCCTGTCCCCTACGAGCAGTACTTC
J: TRBJ1-2; V: TRBV5-4; size: -; D: -; CDR3: CASSSAAGAHTSSNYGYTF; DNA: TGTGCCAGCAGCTCGGCCGCGGGGGCACATACTTCCTCTAACTATGGCTACACCTTC
J: TRBJ1-2; V: TRBV6-1; size: -; D: -; CDR3: CASTTGGTTPYTF; DNA: TGTGCCAGCACCACCGGGGGGACAACTCCCTACACCTTC
J: TRBJ2-7; V: TRBV5-5; size: -; D: TRBD1; CDR3: CASSLGQGPRYEQYF; DNA: TGTGCCAGCAGCTTAGGACAGGGGCCACGCTACGAGCAGTACTTC
J: TRBJ2-1; V: TRBV4-2; size: -; D: -; CDR3: CASSRTDSRGNEQFF; DNA: TGTGCCAGCAGCCGTACAGACTCACGGGGCAATGAGCAGTTCTTC
J: TRBJ2-7; V: TRBV28; size: -; D: -; CDR3: CASSPATTGVVEQYF; DNA: TGTGCCAGCAGTCCCGCAACGACAGGAGTCGTCGAGCAGTACTTC
J: TRBJ1-2; V: TRBV30; size: -; D: -; CDR3: CAWSKPRITDIDYGYTF; DNA: TGTGCCTGGAGTAAACCCCGGATCACGGACATCGACTATGGCTACACCTTC
J: TRBJ2-3; V: TRBV7-3; size: -; D: TRBD2; CDR3: CASSPLGLADTQYF; DNA: TGTGCCAGCAGCCCCCTAGGACTAGCAGATACGCAGTATTTT
J: TRBJ2-7; V: TRBV7-7; size: -; D: TRBD2; CDR3: CASTSRTSGSHEQYF; DNA: TGTGCCAGCACCTCGCGGACTAGCGGGTCCCACGAGCAGTACTTC
J: TRBJ2-3; V: TRBV9; size: -; D: TRBD2; CDR3: CASSETSGRREDTQYF; DNA: TGTGCCAGCAGCGAGACTAGCGGGAGGAGGGAAGATACGCAGTATTTT
J: TRBJ1-1; V: TRBV27; size: -; D: -; CDR3: CAGQKGGRDTEAFF; DNA: TGTGCCGGCCAGAAGGGGGGGCGGGACACTGAAGCTTTCTTT
J: TRBJ1-3; V: TRBV7-9; size: -; D: TRBD1; CDR3: CASSPGTANTIYF; DNA: TGTGCCAGCAGCCCTGGGACAGCAAACACCATATATTTT
J: TRBJ2-7; V: TRBV28; size: -; D: -; CDR3: CASGESYEQYF; DNA: TGTGCCTCAGGGGAGTCCTACGAGCAGTACTTC
J: TRBJ2-5; V: TRBV5-6; size: -; D: TRBD2; CDR3: CASIRTSGRPQETQYF; DNA: TGTGCCAGCATAAGGACTAGCGGGAGACCACAAGAGACCCAGTACTTC
J: TRBJ1-2; V: TRBV7-2; size: -; D: -; CDR3: CASSPYGGSYGYTF; DNA: TGTGCCAGCAGCCCCTACGGAGGAAGTTATGGCTACACCTTC
J: TRBJ2-1; V: TRBV27; size: -; D: -; CDR3: CASQTFRRFYNEQFF; DNA: TGTGCCAGCCAGACATTTAGGCGTTTCTACAATGAGCAGTTCTTC
J: TRBJ2-5; V: TRBV5-3; size: -; D: -; CDR3: CARSFPFEGRETQYF; DNA: TGTGCCAGAAGCTTTCCCTTTGAGGGAAGGGAGACCCAGTACTTC
J: TRBJ2-7; V: TRBV6-1; size: -; D: TRBD1; CDR3: CAGLSATGGEQYF; DNA: TGTGCCGGGCTGTCCGCTACAGGGGGAGAGCAGTACTTC
J: TRBJ2-7; V: TRBV5-4; size: -; D: TRBD2; CDR3: CASSPGLAEYEQYF; DNA: TGTGCCAGCAGTCCCGGACTAGCGGAATACGAGCAGTACTTC
J: TRBJ1-5; V: TRBV28; size: few; D: -; CDR3: CASSLLAGDKDQPQHF; DNA: TGTGCCAGCAGTTTATTGGCGGGGGACAAAGATCAGCCCCAGCATTTT
J: TRBJ1-2; V: TRBV20-1; size: -; D: -; CDR3: CSEKGVGGYTF; DNA: TGCAGTGAGAAAGGGGTGGGGGGCTACACCTTC
J: TRBJ2-5; V: TRBV30; size: -; D: TRBD2; CDR3: CAWSVSLAGVGETQYF; DNA: TGTGCCTGGAGTGTAAGCCTAGCGGGAGTCGGAGAGACCCAGTACTTC
J: TRBJ1-4; V: TRBV30; size: -; D: -; CDR3: CAWKRAEKLFF; DNA: TGTGCCTGGAAGAGAGCTGAAAAACTGTTTTTT
J: TRBJ2-1; V: TRBV30; size: -; D: TRBD2; CDR3: CAWDPGLAGYNEQFF; DNA: TGTGCCTGGGACCCAGGACTAGCGGGGTACAATGAGCAGTTCTTC
J: TRBJ1-2; V: TRBV6-6; size: -; D: TRBD1; CDR3: CASRTGTGGGMGGYTF; DNA: TGTGCCAGCAGAACCGGGACAGGGGGCGGGATGGGAGGCTACACCTTC
J: TRBJ1-2; V: TRBV9; size: -; D: TRBD1; CDR3: CASSPGGSPGYGYTF; DNA: TGTGCCAGCAGCCCAGGGGGGTCCCCCGGCTATGGCTACACCTTC
J: TRBJ2-5; V: TRBV15; size: -; D: TRBD1; CDR3: CATSRGGTGQETQYF; DNA: TGTGCCACCAGCAGAGGAGGGACAGGGCAAGAGACCCAGTACTTC
J: TRBJ2-1; V: TRBV5-1; size: -; D: -; CDR3: CASSPNILGGPSYNEQFF; DNA: TGCGCCAGCAGCCCCAATATACTGGGGGGGCCTTCCTACAATGAGCAGTTCTTC